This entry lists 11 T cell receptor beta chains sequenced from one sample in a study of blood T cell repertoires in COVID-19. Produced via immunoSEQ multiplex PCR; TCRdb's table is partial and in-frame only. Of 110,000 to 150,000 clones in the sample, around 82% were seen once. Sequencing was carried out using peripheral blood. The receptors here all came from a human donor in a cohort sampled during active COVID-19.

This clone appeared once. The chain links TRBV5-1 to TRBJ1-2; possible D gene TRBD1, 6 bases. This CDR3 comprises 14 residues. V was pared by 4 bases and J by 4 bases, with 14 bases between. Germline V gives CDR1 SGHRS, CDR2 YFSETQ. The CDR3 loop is CASSPGGGGYGYTF. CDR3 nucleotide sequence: TGCGCCAGCAGCCCCGGGGGGGGCGGCTATGGCTACACCTTC.

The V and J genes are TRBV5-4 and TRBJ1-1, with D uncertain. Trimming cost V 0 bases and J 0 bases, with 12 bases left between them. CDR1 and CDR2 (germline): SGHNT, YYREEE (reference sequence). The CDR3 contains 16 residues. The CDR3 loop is CASSLVAVGLNTEAFF. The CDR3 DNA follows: TGTGCCAGCAGCTTGGTAGCAGTAGGCTTGAACACTGAAGCTTTCTTT.

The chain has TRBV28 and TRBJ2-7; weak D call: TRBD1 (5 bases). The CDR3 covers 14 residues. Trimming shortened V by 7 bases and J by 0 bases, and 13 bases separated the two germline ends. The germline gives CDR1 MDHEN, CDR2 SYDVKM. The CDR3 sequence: CASTLQGGSYEQYF. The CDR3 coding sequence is TGTGCCAGCACCCTTCAGGGTGGCTCCTACGAGCAGTACTTC.

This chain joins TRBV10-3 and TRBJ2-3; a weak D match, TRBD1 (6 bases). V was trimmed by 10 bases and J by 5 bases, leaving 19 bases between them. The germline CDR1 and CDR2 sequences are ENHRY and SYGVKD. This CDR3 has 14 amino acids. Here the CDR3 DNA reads TGTGCCACCCGGCCGGGACAAGGTAAAGATACGCAGTATTTT. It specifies CATRPGQGKDTQYF.

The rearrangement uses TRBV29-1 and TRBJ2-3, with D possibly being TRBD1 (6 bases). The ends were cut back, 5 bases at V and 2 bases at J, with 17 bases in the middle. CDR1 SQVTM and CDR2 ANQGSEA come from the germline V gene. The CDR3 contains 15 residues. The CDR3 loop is CSVQPVRGITDTQYF. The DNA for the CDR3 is TGCAGCGTTCAACCCGTAAGGGGGATCACAGATACGCAGTATTTT.

The CDR3 loop reads CASSEVSRISNQPQHF. As DNA, the CDR3 is TGTGCCAGCAGTGAGGTGTCGAGGATTAGCAATCAGCCCCAGCATTTT. J is TRBJ1-5 and V is TRBV6-1, with D uncertain. Trimming removed 3 bases at V and 0 bases at J, with 12 bases between. Germline V CDR1 and CDR2: MNHNS, SASEGT. This CDR3 has 16 amino acids.

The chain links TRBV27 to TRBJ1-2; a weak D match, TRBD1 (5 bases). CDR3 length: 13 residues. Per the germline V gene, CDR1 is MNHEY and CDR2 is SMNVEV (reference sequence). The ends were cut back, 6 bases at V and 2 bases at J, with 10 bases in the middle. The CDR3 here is CASSQGGNYGYTF. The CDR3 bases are TGTGCCAGCAGCCAGGGAGGGAACTATGGCTACACCTTC.

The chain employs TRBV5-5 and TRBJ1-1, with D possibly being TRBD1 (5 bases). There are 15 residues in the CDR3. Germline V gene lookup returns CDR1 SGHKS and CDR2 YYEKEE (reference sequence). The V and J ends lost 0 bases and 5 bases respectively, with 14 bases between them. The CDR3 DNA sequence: TGTGCCAGCAGCTTGGCGCTGGGGGGTGAGACTGAAGCTTTCTTT. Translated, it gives CASSLALGGETEAFF.

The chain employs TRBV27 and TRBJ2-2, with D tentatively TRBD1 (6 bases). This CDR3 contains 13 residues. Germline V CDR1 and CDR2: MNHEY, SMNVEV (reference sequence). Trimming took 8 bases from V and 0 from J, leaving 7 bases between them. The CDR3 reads CASGGANTGELFF. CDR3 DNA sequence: TGTGCCAGCGGGGGCGCGAACACCGGGGAGCTGTTTTTT.

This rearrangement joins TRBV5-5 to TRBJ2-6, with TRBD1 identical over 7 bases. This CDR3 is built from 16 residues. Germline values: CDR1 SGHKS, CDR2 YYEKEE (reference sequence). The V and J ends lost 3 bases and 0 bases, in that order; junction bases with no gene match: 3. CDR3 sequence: CASSWGQSSGANVLTF. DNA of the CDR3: TGTGCCAGCAGCTGGGGACAGAGCTCTGGGGCCAACGTCCTGACTTTC.

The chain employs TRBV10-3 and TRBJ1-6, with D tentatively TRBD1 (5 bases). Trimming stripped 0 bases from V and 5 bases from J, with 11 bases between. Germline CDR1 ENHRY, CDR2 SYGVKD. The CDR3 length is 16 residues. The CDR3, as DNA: TGTGCCATCAGTGAGTCTCAGGGAGGGGATAATTCACCCCTCCACTTT. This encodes CAISESQGGDNSPLHF.